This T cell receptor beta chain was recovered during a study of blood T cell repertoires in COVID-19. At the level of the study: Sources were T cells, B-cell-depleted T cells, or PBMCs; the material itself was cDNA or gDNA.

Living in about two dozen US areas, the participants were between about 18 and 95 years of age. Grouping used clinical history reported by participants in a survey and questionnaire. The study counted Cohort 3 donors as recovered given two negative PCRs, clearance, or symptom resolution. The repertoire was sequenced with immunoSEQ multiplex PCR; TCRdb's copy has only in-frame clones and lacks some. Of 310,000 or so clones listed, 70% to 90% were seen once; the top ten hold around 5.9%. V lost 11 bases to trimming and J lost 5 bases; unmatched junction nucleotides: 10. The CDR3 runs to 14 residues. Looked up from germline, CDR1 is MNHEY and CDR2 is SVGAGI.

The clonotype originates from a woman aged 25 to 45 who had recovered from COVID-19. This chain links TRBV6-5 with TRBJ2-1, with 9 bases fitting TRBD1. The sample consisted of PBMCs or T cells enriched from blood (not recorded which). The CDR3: CAGRTGVEDNEQFF. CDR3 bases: TGTGCCGGCCGGACAGGGGTTGAGGACAATGAGCAGTTCTTC.